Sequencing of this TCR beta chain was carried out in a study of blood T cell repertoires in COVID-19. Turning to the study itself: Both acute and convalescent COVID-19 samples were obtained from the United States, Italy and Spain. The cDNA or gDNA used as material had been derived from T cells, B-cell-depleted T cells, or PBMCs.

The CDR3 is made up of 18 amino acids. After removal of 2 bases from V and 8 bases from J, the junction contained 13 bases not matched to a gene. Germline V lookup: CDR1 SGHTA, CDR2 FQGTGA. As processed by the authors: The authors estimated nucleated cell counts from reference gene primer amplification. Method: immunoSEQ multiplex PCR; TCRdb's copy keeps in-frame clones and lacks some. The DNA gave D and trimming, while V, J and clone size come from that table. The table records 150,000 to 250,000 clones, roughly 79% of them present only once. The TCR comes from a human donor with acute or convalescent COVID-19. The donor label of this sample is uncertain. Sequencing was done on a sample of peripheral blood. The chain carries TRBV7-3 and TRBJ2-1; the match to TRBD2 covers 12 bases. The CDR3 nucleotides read TGTGCCAGCAGCTTAGAAAGAGGGACTAGCGGGTTTCTCGATGAGCAGTTCTTC. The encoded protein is CASSLERGTSGFLDEQFF. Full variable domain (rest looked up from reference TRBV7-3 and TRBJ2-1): GAGVSQTPSNKVTEKGKYVELRCDPISGHTALYWYRQSLGQGPEFLIYFQGTGAADDSGLPNDRFFAVRPEGSVSTLKIQRTERGDSAVYLCASSLERGTSGFLDEQFFGPGTRLTVL.